The 2 T cell receptor beta chains below all came from one sample that was sequenced in a study of T cell repertoires in cytomegalovirus infection. In TCRdb, the reads were re-called with MiXCR into one record per CDR3 protein. This table has around 900,000 distinct CDR3 sequences, around 31% appearing once. Antigen specificity for these receptors is unknown. The sample was cultured CD8+ T cells from PBMCs, taken from culture after CMV antigen stimulation. The receptors here all came from a human donor in good health (CMV status not recorded). Some clones in this sample may be carry-over from other donors' samples.

The chain carries TRBV10-2 and TRBJ1-1, with 7 bases lining up with TRBD1. The J segment lost 4 bases and the V segment lost 0 bases, leaving 17 bases of the junction unmatched. The CDR3 has 19 amino acids. Germline values: CDR1 WSHSY, CDR2 SAAADI. Written as DNA, the CDR3 is TGCGCCAGCAGTGAGTCGGGCCCCCTAGGGGGCTGGGGGATCACTGAAGCTTTCTTT. Translating gives CASSESGPLGGWGITEAFF.

This clonotype has a count of ten or more. This CDR3 is CASSGGTSGYNEQFF. The CDR3 DNA follows: TGTGCCAGCAGTGGCGGGACTAGCGGATACAATGAGCAGTTCTTC. This sequence joins TRBV5-6 and TRBJ2-1, with TRBD2 matching 11 bases. V lost 5 bases to trimming and J lost 4 bases; unmatched junction nucleotides: 5. The V gene's germline CDR1 is SGHDT and CDR2 YYEEEE. The length of the CDR3 is 15 residues.